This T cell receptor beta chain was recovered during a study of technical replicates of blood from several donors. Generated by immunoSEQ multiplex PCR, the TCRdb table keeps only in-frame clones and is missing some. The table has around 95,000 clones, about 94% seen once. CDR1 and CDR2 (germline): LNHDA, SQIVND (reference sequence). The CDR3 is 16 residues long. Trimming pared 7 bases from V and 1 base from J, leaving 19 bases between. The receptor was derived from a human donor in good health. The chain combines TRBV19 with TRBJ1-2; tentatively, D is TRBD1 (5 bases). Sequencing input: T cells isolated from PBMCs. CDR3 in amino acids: CASTSEGTAYNYGYTF. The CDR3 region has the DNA TGTGCCAGTACCTCGGAGGGGACGGCCTATAACTATGGCTACACCTTC.